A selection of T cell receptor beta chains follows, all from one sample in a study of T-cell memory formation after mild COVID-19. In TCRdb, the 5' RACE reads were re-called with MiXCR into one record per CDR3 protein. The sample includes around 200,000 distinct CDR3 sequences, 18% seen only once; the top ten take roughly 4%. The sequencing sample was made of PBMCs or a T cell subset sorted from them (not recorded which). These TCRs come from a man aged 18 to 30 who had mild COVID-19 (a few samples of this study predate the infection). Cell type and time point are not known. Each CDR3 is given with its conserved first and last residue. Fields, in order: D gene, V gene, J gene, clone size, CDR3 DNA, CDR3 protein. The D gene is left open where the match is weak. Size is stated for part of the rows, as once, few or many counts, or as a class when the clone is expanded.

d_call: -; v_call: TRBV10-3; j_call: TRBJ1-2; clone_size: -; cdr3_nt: TGTGCCATCAGTGAGTCCGAAAGGGACTATGGCTACACCTTC; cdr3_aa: CAISESERDYGYTF
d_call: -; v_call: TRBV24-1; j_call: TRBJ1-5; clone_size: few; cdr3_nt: TGTGCCACCCAACAGCGGAATCAGCCCCAGCATTTT; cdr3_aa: CATQQRNQPQHF
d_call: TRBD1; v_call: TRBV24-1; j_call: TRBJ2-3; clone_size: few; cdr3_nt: TGTGCCACCAGTGACCCCGGGACAGGCCGGGATACGCAGTATTTT; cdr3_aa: CATSDPGTGRDTQYF
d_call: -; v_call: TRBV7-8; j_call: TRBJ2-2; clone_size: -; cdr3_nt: TGTGCCAGCAGCCCCAGGATAAACACCGGGGAGCTGTTTTTT; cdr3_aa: CASSPRINTGELFF
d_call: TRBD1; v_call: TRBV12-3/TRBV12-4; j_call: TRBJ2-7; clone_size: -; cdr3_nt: TGTGCCAGCAGTGGCGGACAGGGCCTCAACGAGCAGTACTTC; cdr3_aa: CASSGGQGLNEQYF
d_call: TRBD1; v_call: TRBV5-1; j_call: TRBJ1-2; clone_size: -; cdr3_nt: TGCGCCAGCAGCCCACTAACCGGGACAGCCCACCGGAAGGGCTACACCTTC; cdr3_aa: CASSPLTGTAHRKGYTF
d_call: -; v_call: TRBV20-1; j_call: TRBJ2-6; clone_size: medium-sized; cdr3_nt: TGCAGTGCTAAGGGCACTGGGGCCAACGTCCTGACTTTC; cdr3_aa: CSAKGTGANVLTF
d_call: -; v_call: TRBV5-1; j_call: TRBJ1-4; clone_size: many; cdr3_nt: TGCGCCAGCAGCTCGGGAGCCTATAATGAAAAACTGTTTTTT; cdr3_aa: CASSSGAYNEKLFF
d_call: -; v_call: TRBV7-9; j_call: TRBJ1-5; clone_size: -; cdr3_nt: TGTGCCAGCAGCTACGGGGAATGGGTAGAGGAGCCCCAGCATTTT; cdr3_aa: CASSYGEWVEEPQHF
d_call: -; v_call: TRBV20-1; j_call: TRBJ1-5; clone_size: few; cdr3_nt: TGCAGTGCTAGGGAAGGAGAACAGGACAATCAGCCCCAGCATTTT; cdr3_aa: CSAREGEQDNQPQHF
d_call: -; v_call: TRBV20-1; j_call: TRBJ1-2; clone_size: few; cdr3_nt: TGCAGTGCTAGCCACCGGGACGGAGCGAGAGGCTACACCTTC; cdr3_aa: CSASHRDGARGYTF
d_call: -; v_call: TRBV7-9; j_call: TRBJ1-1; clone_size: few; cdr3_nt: TGTGCCAGCAGCAGACGGGACGGACCTTGGAACACTGAAGCTTTCTTT; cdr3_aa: CASSRRDGPWNTEAFF
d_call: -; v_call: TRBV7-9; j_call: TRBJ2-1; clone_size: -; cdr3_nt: TGTGCCAGCAGCTTAGAGTTAGAATACAATGAGCAGTTCTTC; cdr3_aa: CASSLELEYNEQFF
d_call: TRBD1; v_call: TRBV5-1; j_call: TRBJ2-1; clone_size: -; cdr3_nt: TGCGCCAGCAGCTTGACAGGGGATCGGACCAATGAGCAGTTCTTC; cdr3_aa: CASSLTGDRTNEQFF
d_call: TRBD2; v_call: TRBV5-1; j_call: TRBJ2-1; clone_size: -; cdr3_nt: TGCGCCAGCAGCTTGGCGGCTAGCGGATACTACAATGAGCAGTTCTTC; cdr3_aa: CASSLAASGYYNEQFF
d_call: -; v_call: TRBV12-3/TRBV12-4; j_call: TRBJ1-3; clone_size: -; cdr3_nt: TGTGCCAGCAGTTGGGCCCAAGGGTCTGGAAACACCATATATTTT; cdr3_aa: CASSWAQGSGNTIYF
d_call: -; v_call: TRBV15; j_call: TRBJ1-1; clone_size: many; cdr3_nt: TGTGCCACCAGCCACCCAGGGATGAACACTGAAGCTTTCTTT; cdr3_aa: CATSHPGMNTEAFF
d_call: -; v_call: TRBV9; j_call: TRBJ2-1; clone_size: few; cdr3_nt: TGTGCCAGCAGCGTAGGGGCGAGCTCCTACAATGAGCAGTTCTTC; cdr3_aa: CASSVGASSYNEQFF
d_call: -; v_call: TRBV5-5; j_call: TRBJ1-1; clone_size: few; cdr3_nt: TGTGCCAGCAGCAGAGAGCTACAGGGCGGGGGCACTGAAGCTTTCTTT; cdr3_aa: CASSRELQGGGTEAFF
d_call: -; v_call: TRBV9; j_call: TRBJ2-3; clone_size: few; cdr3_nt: TGTGCCAGCAGCGTCCGGGCGGATCGCACAGATACGCAGTATTTT; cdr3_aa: CASSVRADRTDTQYF
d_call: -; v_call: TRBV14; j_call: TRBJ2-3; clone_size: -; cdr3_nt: TGTGCCAGCAGCCAAGACTGGACAGATACGCAGTATTTT; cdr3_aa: CASSQDWTDTQYF
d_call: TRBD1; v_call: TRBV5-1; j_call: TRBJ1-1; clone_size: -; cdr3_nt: TGCGCCAGCAGCGGGGGACAGGTGGTCGCTGAAGCTTTCTTT; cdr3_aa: CASSGGQVVAEAFF
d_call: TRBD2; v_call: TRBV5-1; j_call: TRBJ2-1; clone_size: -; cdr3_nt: TGCGCCAGCAGCTTGGTTGCGGGGGGGGAGAATGAGCAGTTCTTC; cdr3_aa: CASSLVAGGENEQFF
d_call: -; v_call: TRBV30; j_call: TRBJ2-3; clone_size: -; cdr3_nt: TGTGCCTGGAGCTTGTGGGGCACAGATACGCAGTATTTT; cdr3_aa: CAWSLWGTDTQYF
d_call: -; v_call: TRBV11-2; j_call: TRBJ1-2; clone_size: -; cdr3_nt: TGTGCCAGCAGCTTAGAGAGGGTTCGATATGGCTACACCTTC; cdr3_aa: CASSLERVRYGYTF
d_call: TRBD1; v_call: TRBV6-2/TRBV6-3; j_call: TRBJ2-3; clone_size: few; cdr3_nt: TGTGCCAGCAGTGATCAGGGGGCGAGCACAGATACGCAGTATTTT; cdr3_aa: CASSDQGASTDTQYF
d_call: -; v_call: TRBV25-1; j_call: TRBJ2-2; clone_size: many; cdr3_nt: TGTGCCAGCAGTCGAATGGGGGGTGACACCGGGGAGCTGTTTTTT; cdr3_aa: CASSRMGGDTGELFF
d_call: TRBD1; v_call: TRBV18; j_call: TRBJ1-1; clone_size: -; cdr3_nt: TGTGCCAGCTCACCTACACCGGGACAGGGGAATGAAGCTTTCTTT; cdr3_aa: CASSPTPGQGNEAFF
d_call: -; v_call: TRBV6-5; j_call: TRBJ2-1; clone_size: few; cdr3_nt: TGTGCCAGCAGCCGAACCGGGACATCTTATGAGCAGTTCTTC; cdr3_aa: CASSRTGTSYEQFF
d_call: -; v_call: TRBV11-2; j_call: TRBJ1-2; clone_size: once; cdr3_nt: TGTGCCAGCAGCTTAGGTTTCTATAACTATGGCTACACCTTC; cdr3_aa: CASSLGFYNYGYTF
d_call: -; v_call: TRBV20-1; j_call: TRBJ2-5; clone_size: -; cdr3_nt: TGCAGTGCTAGTCCCAGCGGACAAGAGACCCAGTACTTC; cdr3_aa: CSASPSGQETQYF
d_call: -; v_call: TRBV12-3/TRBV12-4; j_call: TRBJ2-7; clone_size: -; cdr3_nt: TGTGCCAGCAGCTACGTGGGTGGCGAGCAGTACTTC; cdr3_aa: CASSYVGGEQYF
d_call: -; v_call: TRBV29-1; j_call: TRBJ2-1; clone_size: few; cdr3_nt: TGCAGCGTTCGAGGTATCTCCTACAATGAGCAGTTCTTC; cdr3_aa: CSVRGISYNEQFF
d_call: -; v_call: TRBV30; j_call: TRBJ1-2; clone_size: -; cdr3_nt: TGTGCCTGCGGGGGAACTAACTATGGCTACACCTTC; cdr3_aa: CACGGTNYGYTF
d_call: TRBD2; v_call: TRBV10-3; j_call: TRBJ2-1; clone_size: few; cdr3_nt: TGTGCCATCAGAGGCGCGGGGGGGCCTAGTGAGCAGTTCTTC; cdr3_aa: CAIRGAGGPSEQFF
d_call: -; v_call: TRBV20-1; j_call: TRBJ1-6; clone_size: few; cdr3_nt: TGCAGTGCCCTCTTGCTTGGACGGTTAAATTCACCCCTCCACTTT; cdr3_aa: CSALLLGRLNSPLHF
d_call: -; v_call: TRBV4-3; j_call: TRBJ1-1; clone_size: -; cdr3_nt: TGCGCCAGCAGCCAAGAGGGGAGGGGTGAAGCTTTCTTT; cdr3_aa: CASSQEGRGEAFF
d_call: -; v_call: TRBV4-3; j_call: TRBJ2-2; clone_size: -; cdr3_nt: TGCGCCAGCAGCCAAGAGTTGGGTAATACCGGGGAGCTGTTTTTT; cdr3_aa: CASSQELGNTGELFF
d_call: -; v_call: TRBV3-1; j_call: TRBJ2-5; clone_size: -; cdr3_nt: TGTGCCAGCAGCCAAGATGGGGCCAGGGTAGGAGAGACCCAGTACTTC; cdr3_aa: CASSQDGARVGETQYF
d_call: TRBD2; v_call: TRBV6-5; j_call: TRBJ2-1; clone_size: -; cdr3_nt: TGTGCCAGCAGTCCCTGGACTAGCAGTAAGGCCTACAATGAGCAGTTCTTC; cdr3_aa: CASSPWTSSKAYNEQFF